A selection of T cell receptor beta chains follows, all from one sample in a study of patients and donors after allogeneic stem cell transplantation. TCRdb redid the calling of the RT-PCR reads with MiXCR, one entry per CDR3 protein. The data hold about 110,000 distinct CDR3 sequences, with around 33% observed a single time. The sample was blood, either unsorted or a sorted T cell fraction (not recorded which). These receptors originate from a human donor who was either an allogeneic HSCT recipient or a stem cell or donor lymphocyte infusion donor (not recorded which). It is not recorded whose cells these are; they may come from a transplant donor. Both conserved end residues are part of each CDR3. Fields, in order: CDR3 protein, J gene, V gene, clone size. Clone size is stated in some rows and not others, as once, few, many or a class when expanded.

CDR3aa: CASRAQGNEQYF
j_gene: TRBJ2-7
v_gene: TRBV2
abundance: NA

CDR3aa: CASSHRFTDTQYF
j_gene: TRBJ2-3
v_gene: TRBV6-2/TRBV6-3
abundance: NA

CDR3aa: CASNPRGDEQYF
j_gene: TRBJ2-7
v_gene: TRBV28
abundance: NA

CDR3aa: CASSPGDYGYTF
j_gene: TRBJ1-2
v_gene: TRBV12-3/TRBV12-4
abundance: few

CDR3aa: CSVEDRGEEKLFF
j_gene: TRBJ1-4
v_gene: TRBV29-1
abundance: many

CDR3aa: CASSLESGSFEQYF
j_gene: TRBJ2-7
v_gene: TRBV7-6
abundance: NA

CDR3aa: CASSYSTGFSYNEQFF
j_gene: TRBJ2-1
v_gene: TRBV6-5
abundance: NA

CDR3aa: CASSEDGRRINYGYTF
j_gene: TRBJ1-2
v_gene: TRBV2
abundance: few

CDR3aa: CASSVGMGPGAEAFF
j_gene: TRBJ1-1
v_gene: TRBV9
abundance: few

CDR3aa: CASSFWDVATNEKLFF
j_gene: TRBJ1-4
v_gene: TRBV12-3/TRBV12-4
abundance: many

CDR3aa: CASSLVDGSNQPQHF
j_gene: TRBJ1-5
v_gene: TRBV11-3
abundance: few

CDR3aa: CSAKMGRDQPQHF
j_gene: TRBJ1-5
v_gene: TRBV20-1
abundance: NA

CDR3aa: CASSLVGQMNTEAFF
j_gene: TRBJ1-1
v_gene: TRBV7-8
abundance: few

CDR3aa: CASSQRRRDKQYF
j_gene: TRBJ2-7
v_gene: TRBV4-2
abundance: NA

CDR3aa: CSVQDYKFDEQFF
j_gene: TRBJ2-1
v_gene: TRBV20-1
abundance: NA

CDR3aa: CASSWGGTSEQFF
j_gene: TRBJ2-1
v_gene: TRBV6-6
abundance: NA

CDR3aa: CAISDAGYGSQYF
j_gene: TRBJ2-5
v_gene: TRBV10-3
abundance: few

CDR3aa: CAINARGNTEAFF
j_gene: TRBJ1-1
v_gene: TRBV10-3
abundance: few

CDR3aa: CATSRGALAGSTDTQYF
j_gene: TRBJ2-3
v_gene: TRBV15
abundance: NA

CDR3aa: CASSTAGDTEAFF
j_gene: TRBJ1-1
v_gene: TRBV19
abundance: few

CDR3aa: CATSGSDQFQYF
j_gene: TRBJ2-5
v_gene: TRBV24-1
abundance: few

CDR3aa: CASSLSQKPKTQTNEKLFF
j_gene: TRBJ1-4
v_gene: TRBV7-8
abundance: NA

CDR3aa: CASSLGQGTGNTIYF
j_gene: TRBJ1-3
v_gene: TRBV7-2
abundance: NA

CDR3aa: CASSLRLGYGYTF
j_gene: TRBJ1-2
v_gene: TRBV5-1
abundance: NA

CDR3aa: CSGRTGGETQYF
j_gene: TRBJ2-5
v_gene: TRBV29-1
abundance: NA

CDR3aa: CASRGAGYEQYF
j_gene: TRBJ2-7
v_gene: TRBV28
abundance: NA

CDR3aa: CSAQGERGYNEQFF
j_gene: TRBJ2-1
v_gene: TRBV20-1
abundance: NA

CDR3aa: CASSQERSTNYGYTF
j_gene: TRBJ1-2
v_gene: TRBV4-3
abundance: many

CDR3aa: CAISEGTEAFF
j_gene: TRBJ1-1
v_gene: TRBV10-3
abundance: NA

CDR3aa: CASSLFPGRAGELFF
j_gene: TRBJ2-2
v_gene: TRBV7-3
abundance: NA

CDR3aa: CSASGYNEQFF
j_gene: TRBJ2-1
v_gene: TRBV20-1
abundance: NA

CDR3aa: CASSPRGPRHEQFF
j_gene: TRBJ2-1
v_gene: TRBV12-3/TRBV12-4
abundance: NA

CDR3aa: CASSPLGSEGTEAFF
j_gene: TRBJ1-1
v_gene: TRBV12-3/TRBV12-4
abundance: NA

CDR3aa: CASSSPGGDSSTDTQYF
j_gene: TRBJ2-3
v_gene: TRBV5-1
abundance: few

CDR3aa: CASSREGPQPQHF
j_gene: TRBJ1-5
v_gene: TRBV5-1
abundance: NA

CDR3aa: CASSLENRGEQFF
j_gene: TRBJ2-1
v_gene: TRBV5-1
abundance: NA

CDR3aa: CASSQVQREAVNEQFF
j_gene: TRBJ2-1
v_gene: TRBV4-3
abundance: NA

CDR3aa: CASSKALRTDTQYF
j_gene: TRBJ2-3
v_gene: TRBV7-9
abundance: NA

CDR3aa: CASSKGGPGGNQPQHF
j_gene: TRBJ1-5
v_gene: TRBV3-1
abundance: few

CDR3aa: CASGSVTNYGYTF
j_gene: TRBJ1-2
v_gene: TRBV2
abundance: NA

CDR3aa: CASSHDRDAFSYNSPLHF
j_gene: TRBJ1-6
v_gene: TRBV7-8
abundance: few

CDR3aa: CSVFIYTDTQYF
j_gene: TRBJ2-3
v_gene: TRBV29-1
abundance: NA

CDR3aa: CSAPSRGNGDEQFF
j_gene: TRBJ2-1
v_gene: TRBV20-1
abundance: NA

CDR3aa: CASSPQGAGNTEAFF
j_gene: TRBJ1-1
v_gene: TRBV6-6
abundance: NA

CDR3aa: CSARQGASTDTQYF
j_gene: TRBJ2-3
v_gene: TRBV20-1
abundance: NA

CDR3aa: CASSLAAGGLQQETQYF
j_gene: TRBJ2-5
v_gene: TRBV12-3/TRBV12-4
abundance: once

CDR3aa: CASSRPNNYEQYF
j_gene: TRBJ2-7
v_gene: TRBV12-3/TRBV12-4
abundance: few

CDR3aa: CSAREWAGVINEQFF
j_gene: TRBJ2-1
v_gene: TRBV20-1
abundance: NA

CDR3aa: CASSSQFYNEQFF
j_gene: TRBJ2-1
v_gene: TRBV11-2
abundance: NA

CDR3aa: CAISEKGLSNQPQHF
j_gene: TRBJ1-5
v_gene: TRBV10-3
abundance: few

CDR3aa: CASSQRDEKLFF
j_gene: TRBJ1-4
v_gene: TRBV4-3
abundance: few

CDR3aa: CASSQGGSTDTQYF
j_gene: TRBJ2-3
v_gene: TRBV28
abundance: NA

CDR3aa: CSVVDTGTVQTQYF
j_gene: TRBJ2-5
v_gene: TRBV29-1
abundance: few